This T cell receptor (beta chain) was sequenced in a study of CXCR3-negative and CXCR3-positive naive CD8 T cells. Libraries were UMI-labeled 5' RACE TRB cDNA. Reanalyzing the 5' RACE reads, TCRdb keeps one entry per CDR3 protein, without DNA. This specimen shows approximately 90,000 distinct CDR3 sequences; the ten leading clones hold around 0.58%. About this clonotype: What it recognizes is unknown.

Naive CD8+ T cells showed CD45RO-CCR7+CD27+CD95-. This CDR3 has 14 residues. From germline, CDR1 is SGDLS and CDR2 YYNGEE. Study-wide results and caveats: Against CXCR3-negative naive cells, CXCR3-positive naive cells showed more hydrophobic TRB CDR3s. Between one naive subset and the other, surface CD5 was comparable, and TCR strength was inferred from TRB CDR3 properties. For memory CD8+ cells diversity was much lower, but both naive subsets had comparably high diversity.

The receptor was isolated from a human donor in good health. Some clones in this sample may be carry-over from other donors' samples. The chain carries TRBV9 and TRBJ2-3. The specimen was naive CXCR3+ CD8+ T cells from blood. Subset denoted: CD45RO-CCR7+CD27+CD95- naive CD8+ T cells expressing CXCR3 (TNR3+). The CDR3 sequence is CASSVAGSTDTQYF. The whole variable domain, remainder taken from reference TRBV9 and TRBJ2-3, is DSGVTQTPKHLITATGQRVTLRCSPRSGDLSVYWYQQSLDQGLQFLIQYYNGEERAKGNILERFSAQQFPDLHSELNLSSLELGDSALYFCASSVAGSTDTQYFGPGTRLTVL.